Only one count was recorded for the clone carrying this T cell receptor beta chain. Antigen unknown. Clones were sequenced by immunoSEQ multiplex PCR, and TCRdb holds only the in-frame ones, with some missing. The data contain roughly 700,000 clones, approximately 79% of them singletons. The sample originates from a study of shared clonotypes between healthy human individuals. General study results and limits: Shared clonotypes across all four donors exceeded non-shared ones in generation probability. Generally, naive subsets came out with larger estimated richness than memory subsets.

The CDR3 loop spans 15 amino acids. The specimen sequenced was memory CD4+ T cells sorted from blood. Subset noted: CD45RA-negative fraction. The clonotype was recovered from a woman aged 25 to 39 in good health. The chain is built from TRBV21-1 and TRBJ2-3; TRBD1 is the table's D call, not checked against the DNA. TRBV21-1 is recorded as a pseudogene. The CDR3 loop is CASSSRDRYTDTQYF. The CDR3, as DNA: TGTGCCAGCAGCTCCCGGGACAGGTACACAGATACGCAGTATTTT.